The 13 T cell receptor beta chains below were found in one sample sequenced in a study of blood T cell repertoires in COVID-19. Libraries were prepared by immunoSEQ multiplex PCR; TCRdb keeps only in-frame clonotypes and omits some of them. The profile shows over 100,000 clones, approximately 90% of them singletons. The sequencing input was peripheral blood. The receptors here all came from a human donor with acute or convalescent COVID-19. The donor label of this sample is uncertain.

V gene TRBV7-9 combines with J gene TRBJ1-4; the D gene is possibly TRBD1 (5 bases). Trimming cost V 5 bases and J 1 base, with 20 bases left between them. CDR3 size: 18 residues. Germline loops: CDR1 SEHNR, CDR2 FQNEAQ (reference sequence). The CDR3 sequence is CASSLQVGGFVTNEKLFF. As DNA, the CDR3 is TGTGCCAGCAGCCTCCAGGTGGGGGGATTTGTAACTAATGAAAAACTGTTTTTT.

The CDR3 DNA follows: TGTGCCAGCAGCTTAGCCGGGGACTCCTATCTCGAGCAGTACTTC. It yields the protein CASSLAGDSYLEQYF. This rearrangement joins TRBV7-2 to TRBJ2-7; D is perhaps TRBD2 (6 bases). The germline CDR1 and CDR2 sequences are SGHTA and FQGNSA. The germline V and J ends were trimmed by 0 bases and 6 bases, with 15 bases remaining between them. CDR3 length: 15 amino acids.

The chain joins TRBV28 to TRBJ1-5, with 8 bases fitting TRBD1. Germline CDR1 reads MDHEN; CDR2 reads SYDVKM. The trim removed 4 bases at V and 2 bases at J, leaving 4 bases unmatched. This CDR3 is built from 15 residues. This chain's CDR3 is CASSYSGGGNQPQHF. CDR3 coding DNA: TGTGCCAGCAGTTACTCAGGGGGCGGCAATCAGCCCCAGCATTTT.

The table lists this clone with a count of one. The V gene is TRBV7-9, the J gene TRBJ2-1, with 8 positions matching TRBD2. V shed 6 bases and J 0 bases; nucleotides not matched to a gene: 1. CDR1 and CDR2 (germline): SEHNR, FQNEAQ (reference sequence). The CDR3 sequence is 14 residues long. The CDR3 DNA sequence: TGTGCCAGCAGACTAGCGGCCTCCTACAATGAGCAGTTCTTC. Encoded protein: CASRLAASYNEQFF.

The rearrangement links TRBV6-5 to TRBJ1-2; D is perhaps TRBD1 (5 bases). The CDR3 has 15 residues. V lost 6 bases and J 5 bases, leaving 19 bases between the germline ends. CDR1 is MNHEY and CDR2 is SVGAGI in the germline V gene. CDR3 coding DNA: TGTGCCAGCAGCCTGACCCCGACAGCGGGGTATGGCTACACCTTC. Translation: CASSLTPTAGYGYTF.

The rearrangement joins TRBV15 to TRBJ1-4, with a tentative D call TRBD1 (5 bases). V dropped 2 bases and J dropped 5 bases, with 24 bases sitting between them. The germline V gene encodes CDR1 LNHNV and CDR2 YYDKDF (reference sequence). The CDR3 is made up of 19 amino acids. In DNA, the CDR3 is TGTGCCACCAGCAGATCGAGCATCAGGGCGGTAAGCTACAATGAAAAACTGTTTTTT. This translates into CATSRSSIRAVSYNEKLFF.

V is TRBV18 and J is TRBJ1-2; unclear D gene. V was cut by 3 bases and J by 2 bases, with 7 bases left in between. Germline assignment: CDR1 KGHSH and CDR2 LQKENI. The CDR3 sequence is 13 residues long. The CDR3 DNA follows: TGTGCCAGCTCACCGGGCTTCAACTATGGCTACACCTTC. It translates to CASSPGFNYGYTF.

The chain joins TRBV5-5 to TRBJ2-1; 15 nucleotides line up with TRBD2. The V gene end was trimmed by 7 bases and the J gene end by 6 bases; junction bases not matched to a gene: 11. This CDR3 is built from 17 residues. Per germline, CDR1 SGHKS and CDR2 YYEKEE (reference sequence). This chain's CDR3 is CASSYGTSGRRANEQFF. In nucleotides, the CDR3 is TGTGCCAGCTCGTATGGGACTAGCGGGAGGCGAGCCAATGAGCAGTTCTTC.

The J gene is TRBJ1-5, the V gene TRBV2; a weak D match, TRBD1 (5 bases). The V end was cut by 3 bases, the J end by 9 bases, with 12 bases between. Germline values: CDR1 SNHLY, CDR2 FYNNEI. The CDR3 loop spans 13 amino acids. The DNA of the CDR3 is TGTGCCAGCAGTGATATGCGGGGGAGGCCCCAGCATTTT. Translation gives CASSDMRGRPQHF.

This sequence joins TRBV7-2 and TRBJ2-5; the D gene is possibly TRBD2 (7 bases). There are 16 residues in the CDR3. V was cut by 4 bases and J by 2 bases, with 17 bases left in between. Germline V lookup: CDR1 SGHTA, CDR2 FQGNSA. The CDR3, as DNA: TGTGCCAGCAGCTCGGAGGGGGGGATAGTACAAGAGACCCAGTACTTC. It translates to CASSSEGGIVQETQYF.

This chain connects TRBV30 to TRBJ1-5; D unresolved. Per the germline V gene, CDR1 is GTSNPN and CDR2 is SVGIG (reference sequence). The length of the CDR3 is 13 residues. With 0 bases removed from V and 8 bases from J, the gap between germline ends came to 11 bases. CDR3 sequence reads: CAWSVKGGKPQHF. The CDR3 DNA sequence: TGTGCCTGGAGTGTAAAGGGCGGGAAGCCCCAGCATTTT.

V usage is TRBV4-2 and J usage is TRBJ2-3, with 9 bases matching TRBD2. J was trimmed by 6 bases and V by 4 bases; bases with no gene match: 14. Germline V lookup: CDR1 LGHNA, CDR2 YNFKEQ. The CDR3 has 17 residues. DNA for the CDR3: TGTGCCAGCAGCCCTCGTAGCGGGCGGGGGGGCCTGGATACGCAGTATTTT. As protein: CASSPRSGRGGLDTQYF.

The chain employs TRBV28 and TRBJ2-7, with TRBD1 matching over 9 bases. The CDR3 is made up of 14 amino acids. Germline loops: CDR1 MDHEN, CDR2 SYDVKM. Germline trimming cut 7 bases from V and 4 bases from J; bases unmatched to any gene: 8. The CDR3 region has the DNA TGTGCCAGCACCTCCATGGGGACAGGGTACGAGCAGTACTTC. Its protein product is CASTSMGTGYEQYF.